This TCR beta chain comes out of a study of T cell changes during pregnancy in multiple sclerosis. Only in-frame clones appear in the TCRdb table, and some are missing; sequencing was by immunoSEQ multiplex PCR. The sample yields about 89,000 clones, 94% seen once. The ends lost 7 bases at V and 7 bases at J; junction bases unmatched: 12. The CDR3 contains 14 residues. CDR1 is SQVTM, CDR2 ANQGSEA, per germline. The starting material was peripheral blood, obtained after pregnancy. This TCR derives from a female donor in good health, enrolled as a control in a pregnancy study. This chain joins TRBV29-1 and TRBJ2-1; 8 bases are a match to TRBD2. The CDR3 protein is CSAFFRVAGNEQFF. CDR3 bases: TGCAGCGCCTTCTTCAGGGTAGCGGGAAATGAGCAGTTCTTC.